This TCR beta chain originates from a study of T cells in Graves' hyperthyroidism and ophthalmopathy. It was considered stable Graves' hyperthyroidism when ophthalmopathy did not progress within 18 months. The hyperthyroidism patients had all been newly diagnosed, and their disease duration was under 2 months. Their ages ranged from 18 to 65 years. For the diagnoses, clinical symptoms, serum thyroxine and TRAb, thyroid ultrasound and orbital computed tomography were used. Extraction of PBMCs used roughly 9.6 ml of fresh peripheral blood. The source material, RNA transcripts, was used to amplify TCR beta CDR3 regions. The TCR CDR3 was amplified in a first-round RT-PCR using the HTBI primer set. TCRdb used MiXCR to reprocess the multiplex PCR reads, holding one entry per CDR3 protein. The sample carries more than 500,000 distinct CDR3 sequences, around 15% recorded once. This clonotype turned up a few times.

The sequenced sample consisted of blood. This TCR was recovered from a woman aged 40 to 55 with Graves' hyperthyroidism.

The chain's CDR3 is CASSSMPGQGAQKYGYTF. CDR3 bases: TGTGCCAGCAGTTCGATGCCGGGACAGGGGGCGCAAAAATATGGCTACACCTTC. This chain uses TRBV12-3 or TRBV12-4 with TRBJ1-2; 12 bases match TRBD1. Germline trimming cut 4 bases from V and 5 bases from J; bases unmatched to any gene: 14. CDR3 size: 18 residues.